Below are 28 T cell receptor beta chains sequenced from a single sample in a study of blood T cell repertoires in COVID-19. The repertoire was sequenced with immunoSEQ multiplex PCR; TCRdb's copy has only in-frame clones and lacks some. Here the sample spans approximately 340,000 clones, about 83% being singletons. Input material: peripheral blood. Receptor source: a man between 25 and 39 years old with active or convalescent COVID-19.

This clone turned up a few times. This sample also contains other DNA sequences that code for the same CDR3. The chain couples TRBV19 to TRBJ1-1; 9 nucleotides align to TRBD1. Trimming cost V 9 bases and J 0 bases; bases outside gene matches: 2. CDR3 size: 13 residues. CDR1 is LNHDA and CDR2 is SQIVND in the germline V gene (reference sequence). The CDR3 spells CASRDRVNTEAFF. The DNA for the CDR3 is TGTGCCAGCCGGGACAGGGTGAACACTGAAGCTTTCTTT. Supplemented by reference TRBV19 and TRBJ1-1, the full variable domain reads DGGITQSPKYLFRKEGQNVTLSCEQNLNHDAMYWYRQDPGQGLRLIYYSQIVNDFQKGDIAEGYSVSREKKESFPLTVTSAQKNPTAFYLCASRDRVNTEAFFGQGTRLTVV.

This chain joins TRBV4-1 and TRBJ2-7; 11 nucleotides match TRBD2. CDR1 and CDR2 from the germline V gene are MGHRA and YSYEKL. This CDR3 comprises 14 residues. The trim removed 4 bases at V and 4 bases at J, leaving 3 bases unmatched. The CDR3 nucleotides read TGCGCCAGCAGCCCTAGACTAGCGGGGTACGAGCAGTACTTC. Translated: CASSPRLAGYEQYF.

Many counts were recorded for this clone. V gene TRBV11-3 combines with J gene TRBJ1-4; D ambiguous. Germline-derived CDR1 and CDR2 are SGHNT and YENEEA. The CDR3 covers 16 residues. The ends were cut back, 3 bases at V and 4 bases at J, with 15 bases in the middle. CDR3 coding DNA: TGTGCCAGCAGCTTGAGGGAGACTACGCTTAATGAAAAACTGTTTTTT. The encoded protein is CASSLRETTLNEKLFF.

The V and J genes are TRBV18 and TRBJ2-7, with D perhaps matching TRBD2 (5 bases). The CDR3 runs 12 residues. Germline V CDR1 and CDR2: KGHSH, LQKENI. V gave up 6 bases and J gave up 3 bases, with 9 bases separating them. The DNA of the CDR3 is TGTGCCAGCTCCGGGGAAGGCTACGAGCAGTACTTC. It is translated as CASSGEGYEQYF. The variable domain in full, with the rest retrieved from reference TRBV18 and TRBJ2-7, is NAGVMQNPRHLVRRRGQEARLRCSPMKGHSHVYWYRQLPEEGLKFMVYLQKENIIDESGMPKERFSAEFPKEGPSILRIQQVVRGDSAAYFCASSGEGYEQYFGPGTRLTVT.

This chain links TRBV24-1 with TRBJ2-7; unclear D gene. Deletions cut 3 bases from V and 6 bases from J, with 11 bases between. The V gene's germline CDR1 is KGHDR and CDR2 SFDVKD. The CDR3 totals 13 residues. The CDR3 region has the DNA TGTGCCACCAGTGATCGGTCCCCAACCGAGCAGTACTTC. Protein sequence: CATSDRSPTEQYF.

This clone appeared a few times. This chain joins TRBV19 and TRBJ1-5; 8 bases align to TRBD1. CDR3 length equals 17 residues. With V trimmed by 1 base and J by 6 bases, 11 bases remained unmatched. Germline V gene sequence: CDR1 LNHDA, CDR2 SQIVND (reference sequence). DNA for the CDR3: TGTGCCAGTAGTATAGTTTGGGGCCAGGGGGCGGGTCAGCCCCAGCATTTT. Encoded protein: CASSIVWGQGAGQPQHF.

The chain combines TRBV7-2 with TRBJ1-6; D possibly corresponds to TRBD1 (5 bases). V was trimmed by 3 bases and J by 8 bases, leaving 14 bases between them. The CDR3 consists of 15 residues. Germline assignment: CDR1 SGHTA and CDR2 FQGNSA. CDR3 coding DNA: TGTGCCAGCAGCTTTACCGTAGGCAGGGATTCACCCCTCCACTTT. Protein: CASSFTVGRDSPLHF.

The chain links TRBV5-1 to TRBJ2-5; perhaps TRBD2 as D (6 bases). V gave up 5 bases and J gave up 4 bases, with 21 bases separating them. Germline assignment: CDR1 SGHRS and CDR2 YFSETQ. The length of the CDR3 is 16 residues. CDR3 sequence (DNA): TGCGCCAGCAGTTTCACCATAGCGGCGAGTGGAGAGACCCAGTACTTC. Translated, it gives CASSFTIAASGETQYF.

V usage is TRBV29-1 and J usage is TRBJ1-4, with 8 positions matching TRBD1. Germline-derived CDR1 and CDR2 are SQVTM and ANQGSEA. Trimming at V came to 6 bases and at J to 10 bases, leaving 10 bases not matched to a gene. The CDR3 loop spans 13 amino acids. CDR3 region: CSVDGQGAGKLFF. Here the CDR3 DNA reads TGCAGCGTCGACGGACAGGGCGCGGGAAAACTGTTTTTT.

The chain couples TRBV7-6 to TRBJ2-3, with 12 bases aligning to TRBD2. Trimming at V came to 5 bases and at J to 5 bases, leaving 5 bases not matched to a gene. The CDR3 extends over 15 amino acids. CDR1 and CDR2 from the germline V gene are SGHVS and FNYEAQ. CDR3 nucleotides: TGTGCCAGCAGCCATCTAGCGGGAGGGAGAGATACGCAGTATTTT. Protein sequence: CASSHLAGGRDTQYF.

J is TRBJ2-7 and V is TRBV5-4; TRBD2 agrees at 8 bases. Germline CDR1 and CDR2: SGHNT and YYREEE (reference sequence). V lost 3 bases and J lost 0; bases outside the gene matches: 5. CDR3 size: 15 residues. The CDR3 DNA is TGTGCCAGCAGCTCACCGGGGGGGAGCTCCTACGAGCAGTACTTC. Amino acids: CASSSPGGSSYEQYF.

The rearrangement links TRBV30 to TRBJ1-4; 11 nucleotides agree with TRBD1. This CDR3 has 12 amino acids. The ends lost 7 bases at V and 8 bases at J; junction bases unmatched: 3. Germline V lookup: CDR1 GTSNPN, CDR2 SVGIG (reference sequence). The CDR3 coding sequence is TGTGCCTCGGGACAGGGGGACGAAAAACTGTTTTTT. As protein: CASGQGDEKLFF.

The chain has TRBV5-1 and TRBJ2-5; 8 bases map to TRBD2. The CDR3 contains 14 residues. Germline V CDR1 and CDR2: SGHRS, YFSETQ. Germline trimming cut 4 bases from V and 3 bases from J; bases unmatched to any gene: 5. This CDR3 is CASSPPGLEETQYF. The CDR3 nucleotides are TGCGCCAGCAGCCCACCGGGACTAGAAGAGACCCAGTACTTC.

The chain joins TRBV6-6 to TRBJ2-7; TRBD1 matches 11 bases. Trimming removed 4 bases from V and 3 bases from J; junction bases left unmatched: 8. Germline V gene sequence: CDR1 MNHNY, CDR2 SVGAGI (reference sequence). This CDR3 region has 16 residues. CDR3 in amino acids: CASSSPPGTGGYEQYF. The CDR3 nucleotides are TGTGCCAGCAGTTCCCCCCCCGGGACAGGGGGCTACGAGCAGTACTTC.

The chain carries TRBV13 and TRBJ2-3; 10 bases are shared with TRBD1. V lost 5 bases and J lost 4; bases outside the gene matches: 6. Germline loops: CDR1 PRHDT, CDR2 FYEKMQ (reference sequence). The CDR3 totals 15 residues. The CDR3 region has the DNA TGTGCCAGCAGCCCACGGGACAGGGGCGCAGATACGCAGTATTTT. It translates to CASSPRDRGADTQYF.

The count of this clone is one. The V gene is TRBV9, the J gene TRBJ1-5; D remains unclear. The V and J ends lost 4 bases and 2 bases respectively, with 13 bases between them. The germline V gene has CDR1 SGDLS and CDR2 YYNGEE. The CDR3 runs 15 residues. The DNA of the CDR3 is TGTGCCAGCAGCCCAGGCCCCGGGGGCAATCAGCCCCAGCATTTT. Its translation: CASSPGPGGNQPQHF.

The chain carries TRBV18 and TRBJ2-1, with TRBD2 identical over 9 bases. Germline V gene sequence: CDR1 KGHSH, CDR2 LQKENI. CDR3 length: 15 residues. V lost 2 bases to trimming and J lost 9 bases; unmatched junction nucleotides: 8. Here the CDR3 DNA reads TGTGCCAGCTCACCAGAGCGGGGGGCGGGCGGTGAGCAGTTCTTC. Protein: CASSPERGAGGEQFF. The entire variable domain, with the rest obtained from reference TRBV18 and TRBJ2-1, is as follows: NAGVMQNPRHLVRRRGQEARLRCSPMKGHSHVYWYRQLPEEGLKFMVYLQKENIIDESGMPKERFSAEFPKEGPSILRIQQVVRGDSAAYFCASSPERGAGGEQFFGPGTRLTVL.

This chain's CDR3 is CASILLAGAQETQYF. The CDR3 DNA reads TGTGCCAGCATCCTCCTAGCGGGGGCTCAAGAGACCCAGTACTTC. V usage is TRBV2 and J usage is TRBJ2-5, with 10 bases lining up with TRBD2. Germline V CDR1 and CDR2: SNHLY, FYNNEI. Trimming at V came to 7 bases and at J to 2 bases, leaving 7 bases not matched to a gene. The CDR3 is 15 residues long.

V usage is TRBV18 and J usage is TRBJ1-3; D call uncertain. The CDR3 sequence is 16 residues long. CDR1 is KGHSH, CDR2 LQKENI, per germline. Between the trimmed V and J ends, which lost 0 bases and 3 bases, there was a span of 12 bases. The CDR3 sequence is CASSPPPYAVGNTIYF. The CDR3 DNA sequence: TGTGCCAGCTCACCACCGCCGTATGCGGTTGGAAACACCATATATTTT.

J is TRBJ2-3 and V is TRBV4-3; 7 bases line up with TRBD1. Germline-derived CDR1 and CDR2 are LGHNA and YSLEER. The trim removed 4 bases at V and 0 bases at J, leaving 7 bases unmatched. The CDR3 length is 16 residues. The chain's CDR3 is CASSPWRTGSTDTQYF. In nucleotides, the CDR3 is TGCGCCAGCAGCCCCTGGCGGACAGGAAGCACAGATACGCAGTATTTT.

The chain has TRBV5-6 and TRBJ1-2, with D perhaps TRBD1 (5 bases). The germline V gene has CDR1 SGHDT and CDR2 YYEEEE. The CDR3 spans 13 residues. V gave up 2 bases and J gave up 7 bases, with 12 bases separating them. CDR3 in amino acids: CASSFSGGLGYTF. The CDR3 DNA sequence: TGTGCCAGCAGCTTTTCCGGGGGTCTTGGCTACACCTTC.

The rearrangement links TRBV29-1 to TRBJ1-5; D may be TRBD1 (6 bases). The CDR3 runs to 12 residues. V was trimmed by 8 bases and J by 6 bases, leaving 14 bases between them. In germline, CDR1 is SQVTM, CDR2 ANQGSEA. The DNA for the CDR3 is TGCAGCCCCACAACAGGGCTTCAGCCCCAGCATTTT. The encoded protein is CSPTTGLQPQHF.

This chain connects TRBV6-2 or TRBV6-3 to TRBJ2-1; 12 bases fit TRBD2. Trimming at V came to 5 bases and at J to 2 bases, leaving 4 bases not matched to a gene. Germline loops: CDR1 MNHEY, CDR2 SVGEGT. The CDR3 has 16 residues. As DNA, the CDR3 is TGTGCCAGCAGTCCCCTAGCGGGAGGGCCCTACAATGAGCAGTTCTTC. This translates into CASSPLAGGPYNEQFF.

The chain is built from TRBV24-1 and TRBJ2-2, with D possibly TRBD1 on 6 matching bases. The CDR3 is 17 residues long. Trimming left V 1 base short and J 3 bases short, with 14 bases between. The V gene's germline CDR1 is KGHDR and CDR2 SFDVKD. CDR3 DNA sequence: TGTGCCACCAGTGATTTAGAGAGAGGGGGTGACACCGGGGAGCTGTTTTTT. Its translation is CATSDLERGGDTGELFF.

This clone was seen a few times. CDR3 loop: CASTVAGVTETQYF. In nucleotides, the CDR3 is TGTGCCAGCACAGTAGCGGGAGTAACCGAGACCCAGTACTTC. This chain uses TRBV7-9 with TRBJ2-5, with 9 bases that match TRBD2. The CDR3 has 14 residues. Looked up from germline, CDR1 is SEHNR and CDR2 is FQNEAQ (reference sequence). V gave up 7 bases and J gave up 5 bases; unmatched junction bases: 8.

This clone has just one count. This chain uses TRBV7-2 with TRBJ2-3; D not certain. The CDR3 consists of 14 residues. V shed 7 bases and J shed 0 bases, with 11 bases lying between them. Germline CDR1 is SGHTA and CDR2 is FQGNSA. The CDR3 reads CASNLDPSTDTQYF. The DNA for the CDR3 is TGTGCCAGCAACCTAGACCCGAGCACAGATACGCAGTATTTT. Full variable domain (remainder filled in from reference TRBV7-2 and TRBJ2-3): GAGVSQSPSNKVTEKGKDVELRCDPISGHTALYWYRQSLGQGLEFLIYFQGNSAPDKSGLPSDRFSAERTGGSVSTLTIQRTQQEDSAVYLCASNLDPSTDTQYFGPGTRLTVL.

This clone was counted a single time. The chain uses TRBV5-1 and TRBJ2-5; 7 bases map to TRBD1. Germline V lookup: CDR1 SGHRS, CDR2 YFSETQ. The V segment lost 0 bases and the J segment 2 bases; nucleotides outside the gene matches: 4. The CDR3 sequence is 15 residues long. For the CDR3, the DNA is TGCGCCAGCAGCTTGGCGCCGGGACAGCAAGAGACCCAGTACTTC. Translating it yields CASSLAPGQQETQYF.

CDR3 sequence (DNA): TGTGCCAGCAGCCCCCCAGGGGCAGTAGATTATGGCTACACCTTC. Protein: CASSPPGAVDYGYTF. The chain joins TRBV7-9 to TRBJ1-2, with D possibly matching TRBD1 (6 bases). CDR3 length: 15 residues. The germline V gene has CDR1 SEHNR and CDR2 FQNEAQ (reference sequence). Trimming shortened V by 5 bases and J by 5 bases, and 18 bases separated the two germline ends.